This T cell receptor beta chain was identified during a study of blood T cells in healthy people across ages. The use of a sample-barcoded 5' primer and a J-beta primer mix characterized a second PCR of roughly 6 to 11 cycles. Every sample produced at least 2.5 million CDR3-containing paired-end reads. MiXCR, applied by TCRdb to the 5' RACE reads, yields one record per CDR3 protein. The sample includes about 1,800,000 distinct CDR3 sequences, approximately 30% of them seen just once. General study findings and limits: Higher diversity, along with more naive CD4+ cells, distinguished long-lived donors from aged donors.

On this clonotype itself: Its specificity is not known.

PBMCs numbering at least 6.5 million were isolated per sample. Samples each yielded at least 5.5 micrograms of total RNA. The length of the CDR3 is 15 residues. Germline V lookup: CDR1 SGDLS, CDR2 YYNGEE. V gave up 0 bases and J gave up 5 bases; unmatched junction bases: 5. Sequencing was carried out using blood. V and J are TRBV9 and TRBJ2-3, with 8 bases that match TRBD2. The receptor comes from a woman aged 25-40 years in good health. The CDR3 sequence is CASSVDGRAGDTQYF. DNA of the CDR3: TGTGCCAGCAGCGTAGACGGGAGGGCCGGAGATACGCAGTATTTT.